The 18 T cell receptor beta chains given below trace back to one sample, sequenced in a study of blood T cell repertoires in COVID-19. Some clones are missing from TCRdb's copy, which holds only in-frame ones; the method was immunoSEQ multiplex PCR. The data show about 270,000 clones, with 85% to 90% seen just once and over 4% held by the top ten. Sample: PBMCs or T cells enriched from blood (not recorded which). The receptors shown here come from a woman in her 30s with acute COVID-19.

This chain joins TRBV4-2 and TRBJ1-5; D might be TRBD1 (6 bases). The CDR3 is 17 residues long. The germline V gene encodes CDR1 LGHNA and CDR2 YNFKEQ. V gave up 0 bases and J gave up 2 bases, with 14 bases separating them. The CDR3 loop reads CASSQDLSRGGNQPQHF. For the CDR3, the DNA is TGTGCCAGCAGCCAAGATCTTAGCAGGGGAGGCAATCAGCCCCAGCATTTT.

This chain connects TRBV2 to TRBJ2-3; 12 bases agree with TRBD2. In germline, CDR1 is SNHLY, CDR2 FYNNEI. J was trimmed by 0 bases and V by 8 bases; bases with no gene match: 6. The CDR3 runs to 16 residues. The CDR3 loop is CASYRLAGASTDTQYF. The CDR3 DNA follows: TGTGCCAGCTACCGACTAGCGGGAGCTAGCACAGATACGCAGTATTTT.

In this sample, this clone turned up once. The chain is built from TRBV9 and TRBJ2-7; D call uncertain. The germline V gene encodes CDR1 SGDLS and CDR2 YYNGEE. Trimming shortened V by 0 bases and J by 2 bases, and 9 bases separated the two germline ends. This CDR3 has 14 amino acids. This CDR3 is CASSVGQAPYEQYF. The CDR3 DNA follows: TGTGCCAGCAGCGTAGGCCAGGCCCCCTACGAGCAGTACTTC.

This chain links TRBV11-2 with TRBJ2-1; D call uncertain. CDR3 size: 14 residues. V dropped 5 bases and J dropped 8 bases, with 16 bases sitting between them. Germline V gene sequence: CDR1 SGHAT, CDR2 FQNNGV. This chain's CDR3 is CASSGRLTGDEQFF. As DNA, the CDR3 is TGTGCCAGCAGCGGTAGACTCACTGGCGATGAGCAGTTCTTC.

The count of this clone is one. This chain uses TRBV27 with TRBJ2-5, with TRBD2 matching over 7 bases. The V gene's germline CDR1 is MNHEY and CDR2 SMNVEV (reference sequence). J lost 0 bases, V lost 6 bases, and 10 bases had no gene match. CDR3 length: 16 residues. The chain's CDR3 is CASSPVRLADQETQYF. CDR3 bases: TGTGCCAGCAGCCCTGTTAGGCTAGCGGACCAAGAGACCCAGTACTTC.

The chain recombines TRBV24-1 with TRBJ2-1, with a tentative D call TRBD2 (6 bases). The germline V and J ends were trimmed by 5 bases and 9 bases, with 13 bases remaining between them. The CDR3 extends over 13 amino acids. The V gene's germline CDR1 is KGHDR and CDR2 SFDVKD. CDR3 in amino acids: CATSGLLAGEQFF. The DNA for the CDR3 is TGTGCCACCAGTGGCCTACTAGCCGGTGAGCAGTTCTTC.

This chain connects TRBV2 to TRBJ2-7; D unresolved. The CDR3 runs to 15 residues. V lost 6 bases to trimming and J lost 0 bases, with 15 bases between them. Looked up from germline, CDR1 is SNHLY and CDR2 is FYNNEI. The CDR3 bases are TGTGCCAGCAGAAGTTTGGGCCTTTCCTCCTACGAGCAGTACTTC. Encoded protein: CASRSLGLSSYEQYF.

This chain joins TRBV7-8 and TRBJ2-7; TRBD2 aligns across 7 bases. Germline-derived CDR1 and CDR2 are SGHVS and FQNEAQ. The length of the CDR3 is 16 residues. The ends lost 2 bases at V and 4 bases at J; junction bases unmatched: 11. CDR3 DNA sequence: TGTGCCAGCAGCTTACTGAACGGGAGGTGGGGATACGAGCAGTACTTC. Translating gives CASSLLNGRWGYEQYF.

The gene calls are TRBV25-1 and TRBJ1-4; 11 nucleotides align to TRBD1. V trimming: 8 bases; J trimming: 5 bases; junction bases outside the gene matches: 1. The CDR3 is 13 residues long. Per the germline V gene, CDR1 is MGHDK and CDR2 is SYGVNS. CDR3 amino acids: CASGTGGNEKLFF. DNA for the CDR3: TGTGCCAGCGGGACAGGGGGGAATGAAAAACTGTTTTTT.

V gene TRBV2 combines with J gene TRBJ1-5; 7 bases are a match to TRBD1. This CDR3 has 15 amino acids. J was trimmed by 2 bases and V by 2 bases; bases with no gene match: 3. Germline loops: CDR1 SNHLY, CDR2 FYNNEI. The CDR3 is CASSEQGGRNQPQHF. For the CDR3, the DNA is TGTGCCAGCAGTGAACAAGGGGGCCGCAATCAGCCCCAGCATTTT.

The table lists this clone with a count of one. V is TRBV7-2 and J is TRBJ2-3, with 7 bases fitting TRBD2. The germline V gene has CDR1 SGHTA and CDR2 FQGNSA. The CDR3 extends over 15 amino acids. Germline trimming cut 4 bases from V and 2 bases from J; bases unmatched to any gene: 6. This CDR3 reads CASSSRREATDTQYF. As DNA, the CDR3 is TGTGCCAGCAGCTCACGACGGGAGGCCACAGATACGCAGTATTTT.

The CDR3 DNA reads TGTGCCAGCAGCTTATTTTCCCCGACAGGGGTGGGCTCACCCCTCCACTTT. This sequence encodes CASSLFSPTGVGSPLHF. V and J are TRBV7-2 and TRBJ1-6; TRBD1 agrees at 8 bases. The germline CDR1 and CDR2 sequences are SGHTA and FQGNSA. Unmatched junction bases numbered 13, after V lost 2 bases and J lost 10 bases. This CDR3 has 17 amino acids.

V usage is TRBV18 and J usage is TRBJ1-5; TRBD1 aligns across 7 bases. Germline V lookup: CDR1 KGHSH, CDR2 LQKENI. The V segment lost 2 bases and the J segment 1 base; nucleotides outside the gene matches: 8. This CDR3 comprises 17 residues. This CDR3 reads CASSPIPGGDSNQPQHF. CDR3 DNA sequence: TGTGCCAGCTCACCAATCCCAGGGGGAGACAGCAATCAGCCCCAGCATTTT. Full variable domain (outside the CDR3, taken from reference TRBV18 and TRBJ1-5): NAGVMQNPRHLVRRRGQEARLRCSPMKGHSHVYWYRQLPEEGLKFMVYLQKENIIDESGMPKERFSAEFPKEGPSILRIQQVVRGDSAAYFCASSPIPGGDSNQPQHFGDGTRLSIL.

CDR3 nucleotides: TGTGCCAGCAGCTTAGGACAGTTGAGCTCTGGAAACACCATATATTTT. The encoded protein is CASSLGQLSSGNTIYF. The rearrangement links TRBV11-2 to TRBJ1-3; maybe TRBD1 (5 bases). Per the germline V gene, CDR1 is SGHAT and CDR2 is FQNNGV. The CDR3 contains 16 residues. V shed 1 base and J shed 0 bases, with 10 bases lying between them.

This clone appeared a single time. The rearrangement uses TRBV7-9 and TRBJ2-1; tentatively, D is TRBD1 (6 bases). Trimming took 6 bases from V and 7 from J, leaving 16 bases between them. This CDR3 comprises 14 residues. CDR1 is SEHNR, CDR2 FQNEAQ, per germline (reference sequence). The CDR3 nucleotides are TGTGCCAGCAGTGGGACAACCACGGAGAATGAGCAGTTCTTC. This codes for CASSGTTTENEQFF.

The rearrangement joins TRBV3-1 (or the pseudogene TRBV3-2) to TRBJ1-1, with D tentatively TRBD1 (6 bases). Germline V CDR1 and CDR2: LGHDT, YNNKEL (reference sequence). CDR3 length equals 15 residues. Trimming took off 6 bases at V and 6 bases at J, with 20 bases between the two ends. CDR3 amino acids: CASSRRNRAQSEAFF. CDR3 sequence (DNA): TGTGCCAGCAGTCGCCGTAACAGGGCGCAATCTGAAGCTTTCTTT.

V and J are TRBV10-3 and TRBJ1-1, with D perhaps matching TRBD1 (5 bases). CDR1 and CDR2 from the germline V gene are ENHRY and SYGVKD. Trimming took 6 bases from V and 1 from J, leaving 15 bases between them. The CDR3 loop spans 15 amino acids. CDR3 loop: CAIRGGKGANTEAFF. The CDR3 DNA is TGTGCCATCAGGGGGGGGAAAGGGGCGAACACTGAAGCTTTCTTT.

The rearrangement joins TRBV7-9 to TRBJ2-1, with 13 nucleotides matching TRBD2. Trimming cost V 6 bases and J 4 bases; bases outside gene matches: 9. Germline CDR1 SEHNR, CDR2 FQNEAQ (reference sequence). There are 17 residues in the CDR3. For the CDR3, the DNA is TGTGCCAGCAGTCAAGGGACTAGCGGGGCGAGATACAATGAGCAGTTCTTC. Protein sequence: CASSQGTSGARYNEQFF.